What follows describes a single T cell receptor beta chain. V was clipped by 2 bases and J by 0 bases, with 12 bases between them. CDR3 length equals 16 residues. Germline CDR1 MNHEY, CDR2 SVGAGI. Repertoires were generated with immunoSEQ multiplex PCR, while TCRdb's copy carries only in-frame clones and drops some. The sample lists just over 60,000 clones, about 91% occurring once. Each of the patients experienced relapse following autologous stem cell transplantation, and their brentuximab vedotin exposure differed. This record belongs to a study of PD-1 blockade in classical Hodgkin lymphoma. The sequence came from a human donor with classical Hodgkin lymphoma. Sample: peripheral blood mononuclear cells (PBMCs), taken at baseline. The chain couples TRBV6-5 to TRBJ2-3, with D maybe TRBD2 (6 bases). CDR3 sequence (DNA): TGTGCCAGCAGTTACATTAGCGGAGTGAGCACAGATACGCAGTATTTT. This encodes CASSYISGVSTDTQYF.